This T cell receptor (beta chain) originates from a study of Ad26.COV2.S vaccination and SARS-CoV-2 variants. Concerning this clone: The antigen remains unidentified.

Some clones are missing from TCRdb's copy, which holds only in-frame ones; the method was immunoSEQ multiplex PCR. The sample carries 350,000 to 450,000 clones, around 86% recorded once. CDR1 is SGHAT, CDR2 FQNNGV, per germline. The CDR3 covers 15 residues. The V end was cut by 2 bases, the J end by 4 bases, with 14 bases between. Study-level results: Placebo and vaccine recipients had non-spike TCR breadth that was similar. A substantial breadth of spike-specific CD8+ and CD4+ T cell responses after vaccination has been reported.

Sample treatment: 15 to 20 received Ad26.COV2.S at low or high dose, single or two shots; roughly five received placebo; per-sample allocation not given. Sampling took place 63 days after the first vaccine or placebo injection. Wuhan-strain spike was delivered by a replication-incompetent Ad26 vector. The sample consisted of peripheral blood, taken in a trial of Ad26.COV2.S vaccine versus placebo. The chain recombines TRBV11-2 with TRBJ1-2, with a tentative D call TRBD1 (6 bases). The clonotype was recovered from a person aged 18 to 59 who received the Ad26.COV2.S COVID-19 vaccine or a placebo. The CDR3 sequence: CASSLRSGGSYGYTF. CDR3 in DNA: TGTGCCAGCAGCTTAAGGTCGGGGGGCAGCTATGGCTACACCTTC.